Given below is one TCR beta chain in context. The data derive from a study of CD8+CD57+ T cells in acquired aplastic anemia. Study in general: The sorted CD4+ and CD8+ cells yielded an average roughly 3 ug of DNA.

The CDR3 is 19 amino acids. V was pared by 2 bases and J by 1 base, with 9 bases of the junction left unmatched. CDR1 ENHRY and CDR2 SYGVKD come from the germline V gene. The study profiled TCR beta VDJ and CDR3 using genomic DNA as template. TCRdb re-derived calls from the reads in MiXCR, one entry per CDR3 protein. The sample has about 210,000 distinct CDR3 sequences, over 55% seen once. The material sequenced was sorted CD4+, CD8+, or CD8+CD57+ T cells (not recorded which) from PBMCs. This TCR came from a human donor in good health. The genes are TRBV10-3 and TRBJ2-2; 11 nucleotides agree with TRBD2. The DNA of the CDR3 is TGTGCCATCAGTGAGCCTAGCGGGGGGCCGGTCTTGAACACCGGGGAGCTGTTTTTT. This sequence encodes CAISEPSGGPVLNTGELFF.